This T cell receptor beta chain was documented in a study of T cell responses to AZD1222 COVID-19 vaccine. Repertoires were generated with immunoSEQ multiplex PCR, while TCRdb's copy carries only in-frame clones and drops some. The sample has about 130,000 clones, roughly 87% seen once. Study observations and caveats: Baseline antibody screening turned up just a handful of seropositive AZD1222 recipients. Females outnumbered males among donors, who were mostly white British; clonal diversity was possibly underestimated.

As regards this clone: Its antigen is as yet unknown.

V was clipped by 6 bases and J by 0 bases; unmatched bases: 4. This CDR3 is 15 amino acids long. Germline V gene lookup returns CDR1 MNHEY and CDR2 SVGAGI. The receptor comes from an adult in good health. This chain links TRBV6-5 with TRBJ2-3, with TRBD2 matching over 9 bases. Here the sequenced sample was peripheral blood, taken on day 0 of MenACWY control vaccination. The CDR3 here is CASSLTSGSTDTQYF. The CDR3 DNA sequence: TGTGCCAGCAGCCTAACTAGCGGGAGCACAGATACGCAGTATTTT.